The clone carrying this TCR beta chain was detected a few times. Its antigen is currently unknown. Construction of the TCRbeta library involved unique molecular identifiers. TCRdb re-called the PCR reads with MiXCR, one entry per CDR3 protein. The table has approximately 79,000 distinct CDR3 sequences, roughly 20% seen once. The data were taken from a study of T-cell reconstitution after alpha-beta-depleted transplantation in children. Study-level results: T-cell counts and diversity at one year following transplant were attributed mainly to newly produced T cells. Day-60 TCRbeta diversity that was high in some patients was derived from surviving recipient T cells and thymic progenitors.

Germline V gene lookup returns CDR1 KGHDR and CDR2 SFDVKD. There are 11 residues in the CDR3. V dropped 6 bases and J dropped 5 bases, with 5 bases sitting between them. V usage is TRBV24-1 and J usage is TRBJ2-3, with D uncertain. This material consisted of PBMCs, mostly from graft donor cells, taken 360 days after TCRalphabeta/CD19-depleted stem cell transplant. This clonotype was obtained from a male patient aged 2-9 years who had a stem cell transplant for acute lymphoblastic leukemia, so the T cells may come from the graft donor. Written as DNA, the CDR3 is TGTGCCACCAGTTCCAGAGATACGCAGTATTTT. This gives the protein CATSSRDTQYF.